The 21 T cell receptor beta chains listed next were all sequenced from one sample in a study of T cells after yellow fever vaccination. TCRdb analysed the 5' RACE reads with MiXCR anew, one entry per CDR3 protein. Among about 300,000 distinct CDR3 sequences listed, around 4.1% were seen once. The sample here was PBMCs, taken 5 days after the yellow fever booster vaccination. Receptors were obtained from a man in his late teens or twenties who received the YFV17D yellow fever vaccine.

In its sample, this clonotype was seen a few times. J is TRBJ2-7 and V is TRBV11-2; weak D call: TRBD1 (6 bases). V dropped 1 base and J dropped 2 bases, with 15 bases sitting between them. Germline V gene lookup returns CDR1 SGHAT and CDR2 FQNNGV. CDR3 length: 16 amino acids. The CDR3 protein is CASSLAAGTITYEQYF. The CDR3 bases are TGTGCCAGCAGCTTAGCCGCCGGGACAATAACCTACGAGCAGTACTTC.

In its sample, this clonotype was seen many times. The chain joins TRBV7-6 to TRBJ2-3; D might be TRBD2 (5 bases). Germline values: CDR1 SGHVS, CDR2 FNYEAQ. The CDR3 consists of 16 residues. The V end was cut by 4 bases, the J end by 0 bases, with 14 bases between. The CDR3, as DNA: TGTGCCAGCAGCTCGGCCGGCGGGCCTAGCACAGATACGCAGTATTTT. Its translation: CASSSAGGPSTDTQYF. The full variable domain, in which reference TRBV7-6 and TRBJ2-3 provide the parts outside the CDR3, is GAGVSQSPRYKVTKRGQDVALRCDPISGHVSLYWYRQALGQGPEFLTYFNYEAQQDKSGLPNDRFSAERPEGSISTLTIQRTEQRDSAMYRCASSSAGGPSTDTQYFGPGTRLTVL.

This clonotype has more than one count but fewer than ten. The V call is TRBV7-2, the J call TRBJ2-3, with a tentative D call TRBD2 (6 bases). Germline V gene lookup returns CDR1 SGHTA and CDR2 FQGNSA. Trimming took 6 bases from V and 6 from J, leaving 19 bases between them. The CDR3 has 15 residues. Here the CDR3 reads CASRDPSVRGDTQYF. The CDR3 nucleotides are TGTGCCAGCAGAGACCCGTCCGTGCGGGGTGATACGCAGTATTTT.

This clonotype appeared many times. J is TRBJ1-2 and V is TRBV12-5, with 7 bases matching TRBD1. The junction had 8 bases not matched to a gene; V was cut back by 6 bases and J by 1 base. In germline, CDR1 is LGHNT, CDR2 FRNRAP. The CDR3 has 15 residues. DNA for the CDR3: TGTGCTAGTGGCCACAAGGACAGGTTTAACTATGGCTACACCTTC. Its translation is CASGHKDRFNYGYTF. Full variable domain (missing parts from reference TRBV12-5 and TRBJ1-2): DARVTQTPRHKVTEMGQEVTMRCQPILGHNTVFWYRQTMMQGLELLAYFRNRAPLDDSGMPKDRFSAEMPDATLATLKIQPSEPRDSAVYFCASGHKDRFNYGYTFGSGTRLTVV.

This clonotype was counted ten times or more. The rearrangement uses TRBV4-2 and TRBJ2-7; 8 nucleotides match TRBD1. The V gene's germline CDR1 is LGHNA and CDR2 YNFKEQ. The ends lost 4 bases at V and 5 bases at J; junction bases unmatched: 13. CDR3 length: 16 residues. In nucleotides, the CDR3 is TGTGCCAGCAGCCGAGAGCCTTGGACAGGGTACAACGAGCAGTACTTC. Amino acids: CASSREPWTGYNEQYF.

The rearrangement links TRBV5-1 to TRBJ1-2; 9 nucleotides align to TRBD1. Germline V gene sequence: CDR1 SGHRS, CDR2 YFSETQ. The CDR3 covers 16 residues. V lost 4 bases, J lost 6 bases, and 13 bases stayed unmatched. The CDR3: CASSPEPGQGYNGYTF. Here the CDR3 DNA reads TGCGCCAGCAGCCCCGAACCGGGACAGGGATACAATGGCTACACCTTC. Combining the CDR3 with reference TRBV5-1 and TRBJ1-2 gives the whole variable domain KAGVTQTPRYLIKTRGQQVTLSCSPISGHRSVSWYQQTPGQGLQFLFEYFSETQRNKGNFPGRFSGRQFSNSRSEMNVSTLELGDSALYLCASSPEPGQGYNGYTFGSGTRLTVV.

This clonotype showed up many times. The V and J genes are TRBV20-1 and TRBJ2-1; no firm D call. The germline gives CDR1 DFQATT, CDR2 SNEGSKA (reference sequence). This CDR3 region has 15 residues. The germline V and J ends were trimmed by 1 base and 2 bases, with 12 bases remaining between them. CDR3 nucleotides: TGCAGTGCTAGAGGATCCAGGCGTGCCTACAATGAGCAGTTCTTC. This encodes CSARGSRRAYNEQFF.

The rearrangement joins TRBV9 to TRBJ2-5; 9 nucleotides align to TRBD2. V was clipped by 0 bases and J by 4 bases; unmatched bases: 10. The germline V gene encodes CDR1 SGDLS and CDR2 YYNGEE. The CDR3 sequence is 17 residues long. The CDR3 region is CASSVGGGRGGAETQYF. The DNA for the CDR3 is TGTGCCAGCAGCGTAGGAGGAGGGCGCGGGGGGGCAGAGACCCAGTACTTC.

This clonotype occurred a few times. This chain joins TRBV21-1 and TRBJ2-2. TRBV21-1 is a pseudogene segment. CDR3 length equals 15 residues. CDR3 bases: TGTGCCAGCAGCAATCTGTACGCGAACACCGGGGAGCTGTTTTTT. This sequence encodes CASSNLYANTGELFF.

In its sample, this clonotype was seen a few times. The chain combines TRBV6-5 with TRBJ2-2, with TRBD1 matching 7 bases. Germline CDR1 MNHEY, CDR2 SVGAGI. This CDR3 contains 14 residues. The V and J ends lost 6 bases and 6 bases, in that order; junction bases with no gene match: 7. The CDR3 sequence is CASRTGAGPGELFF. The CDR3 region has the DNA TGTGCCAGCAGAACAGGGGCCGGACCCGGGGAGCTGTTTTTT.

The chain combines TRBV7-9 with TRBJ2-7, with 8 bases matching TRBD1. This CDR3 region has 15 residues. The germline V gene encodes CDR1 SEHNR and CDR2 FQNEAQ (reference sequence). The V gene end was trimmed by 5 bases and the J gene end by 0 bases; junction bases not matched to a gene: 6. CDR3 amino acids: CASSGDRGNSYEQYF. In DNA form, the CDR3 reads TGTGCCAGCAGCGGCGACAGGGGAAACTCCTACGAGCAGTACTTC.

Ten or more counts support this clonotype. The chain links TRBV6-2 or TRBV6-3 to TRBJ2-5; maybe TRBD2 (5 bases). Germline CDR1 is MNHEY and CDR2 is SVGEGT. Trimming pared 2 bases from V and 3 bases from J, leaving 7 bases between. The CDR3 sequence is 13 residues long. CDR3 residues: CASSYRTEETQYF. DNA for the CDR3: TGTGCCAGCAGTTACAGGACTGAAGAGACCCAGTACTTC.

At least ten counts were recorded for this clonotype. The chain links TRBV24-1 to TRBJ2-1; D is unclear. The CDR3 extends over 13 amino acids. Germline assignment: CDR1 KGHDR and CDR2 SFDVKD. Trimming removed 11 bases from V and 1 base from J, with 11 bases in between. The CDR3 nucleotides are TGTGCCATTACGGACGGATCCTACAATGAGCAGTTCTTC. Protein product: CAITDGSYNEQFF.

V is TRBV27 and J is TRBJ2-1; D is unclear. This CDR3 is 13 amino acids long. Germline loops: CDR1 MNHEY, CDR2 SMNVEV (reference sequence). Trimming removed 6 bases at V and 4 bases at J, with 10 bases between. The CDR3 coding sequence is TGTGCCAGCAGCAGCCTCTTGTACAATGAGCAGTTCTTC. Translating gives CASSSLLYNEQFF.

This clonotype showed up many times. The chain employs TRBV7-2 and TRBJ1-1; D is unresolved. V was trimmed by 1 base and J by 1 base, leaving 7 bases between them. Per germline, CDR1 SGHTA and CDR2 FQGNSA. The CDR3 runs to 14 residues. The CDR3 DNA follows: TGTGCCAGCAGCTTAGTTGGAGGGAACACTGAAGCTTTCTTT. Translated: CASSLVGGNTEAFF.

This clonotype was detected many times. The rearrangement uses TRBV7-6 and TRBJ1-5; 7 bases align to TRBD1. The V segment lost 3 bases and the J segment 2 bases; nucleotides outside the gene matches: 4. This CDR3 contains 15 residues. Germline V gives CDR1 SGHVS, CDR2 FNYEAQ. The CDR3 loop reads CASSLTGSGNQPQHF. The CDR3 nucleotides are TGTGCCAGCAGCTTGACAGGGAGCGGCAATCAGCCCCAGCATTTT. Complete variable domain (other parts from reference TRBV7-6 and TRBJ1-5): GAGVSQSPRYKVTKRGQDVALRCDPISGHVSLYWYRQALGQGPEFLTYFNYEAQQDKSGLPNDRFSAERPEGSISTLTIQRTEQRDSAMYRCASSLTGSGNQPQHFGDGTRLSIL.

The J gene is TRBJ2-3, the V gene TRBV19; D perhaps matches TRBD2 (6 bases). Trimming took 9 bases from V and 0 from J, leaving 10 bases between them. Germline values: CDR1 LNHDA, CDR2 SQIVND (reference sequence). This CDR3 region has 13 residues. CDR3: CARSGRSTDTQYF. CDR3 nucleotide sequence: TGTGCCAGAAGCGGGCGTAGCACAGATACGCAGTATTTT.

CDR3 in DNA: TGTGCCAGCAGCGTCTCCTACGAGCAGTACGTC. Its translation: CASSVSYEQYV. This rearrangement joins TRBV7-9 to TRBJ2-7; D not certain. The ends were cut back, 5 bases at V and 0 bases at J, with 2 bases in the middle. Germline CDR1 reads SEHNR; CDR2 reads FQNEAQ (reference sequence). This CDR3 is 11 amino acids long.

This clonotype was seen a few times. The rearrangement uses TRBV12-3 or TRBV12-4 and TRBJ1-2; TRBD1 might be the D (5 bases). V was cut by 5 bases and J by 7 bases, with 14 bases left in between. This CDR3 spans 13 amino acids. The CDR3 bases are TGTGCCAGCAGTCCTTCCCCGGGGGTTGGCTACACCTTC. Translation: CASSPSPGVGYTF.

This clonotype was counted ten times or more. J is TRBJ2-3 and V is TRBV7-9; D perhaps matches TRBD2 (5 bases). Looked up from germline, CDR1 is SEHNR and CDR2 is FQNEAQ (reference sequence). CDR3 size: 14 residues. Deletions cut 4 bases from V and 5 bases from J, with 13 bases between. The CDR3 nucleotides are TGTGCCAGCAGCTCCGGGGTGGGGAAAGATACGCAGTATTTT. Translating it yields CASSSGVGKDTQYF.

This clonotype turned up a few times. Here the CDR3 DNA reads TGTGCCATCAGTGGTAGGACAGGGGGCGCCTACAATGAGCAGTTCTTC. Residues: CAISGRTGGAYNEQFF. This chain connects TRBV10-3 to TRBJ2-1; 11 bases fit TRBD1. Germline CDR1 reads ENHRY; CDR2 reads SYGVKD. The CDR3 is made up of 16 amino acids. The V and J ends lost 4 bases and 2 bases, in that order; junction bases with no gene match: 4.